The text below deals with one T cell receptor (beta chain). In the source study's methods: Nucleated cell number was recorded as an estimate derived from reference gene primer amplification. The table came from immunoSEQ multiplex PCR; TCRdb's copy has only in-frame clones and leaves some out. Clone size and V and J calls were adopted from that table, with D and trimming inferred from the DNA. There are thousands of clones in the sample; about 88% occur only once, and roughly 13% lies in the top ten. Germline-derived CDR1 and CDR2 are MNHEY and SMNVEV (reference sequence). V was trimmed by 2 bases and J by 1 base, leaving 17 bases between them. The CDR3 runs to 17 residues. This sample stems from a study of blood T cell repertoires in COVID-19.

The sample taken for sequencing was peripheral blood. The receptor's source is a human donor in a cohort sampled during active COVID-19. V is TRBV27 and J is TRBJ1-1, with D possibly TRBD1 on 6 matching bases. DNA of the CDR3: TGTGCCAGCAGTTTAGGGGCCAACAGGGTTTGGAACACTGAAGCTTTCTTT. This encodes CASSLGANRVWNTEAFF.